Listed here is a single T cell receptor beta chain. No antigen is known for it. These data belong to a study of cytomegalovirus exposure and HLA in healthy donors. Overall study: Previous work identified 120 million or so unique TCR beta sequences from roughly 180 million T cells. Study results and limitations: Several of the most significant clusters were apparently associated with common viral pathogens in a later analysis. Cytomegalovirus status, reportedly, was diagnosed with high specificity and sensitivity by the classifier.

Per germline, CDR1 MNHNS and CDR2 SASEGT. The CDR3 contains 14 residues. V was pared by 10 bases and J by 2 bases, with 16 bases between. 13 Jbeta primers and 60 Vbeta primers were used for the PCR. Here immunoSEQ multiplex PCR was the method, and the copy in TCRdb shows in-frame clones only, minus some. The table shows approximately 150,000 clones, with approximately 71% occurring only once. Everyone who donated was a healthy bone marrow donor. This chain joins TRBV6-1 and TRBJ2-3, with D perhaps TRBD2 (5 bases). The clonotype originates from a man aged 30-40 years in good health and CMV-seropositive. Sequenced input: PBMCs. CDR3 loop: CAIPPREFTDTQYF. For the CDR3, the DNA is TGTGCCATCCCCCCTAGGGAGTTCACAGATACGCAGTATTTT.